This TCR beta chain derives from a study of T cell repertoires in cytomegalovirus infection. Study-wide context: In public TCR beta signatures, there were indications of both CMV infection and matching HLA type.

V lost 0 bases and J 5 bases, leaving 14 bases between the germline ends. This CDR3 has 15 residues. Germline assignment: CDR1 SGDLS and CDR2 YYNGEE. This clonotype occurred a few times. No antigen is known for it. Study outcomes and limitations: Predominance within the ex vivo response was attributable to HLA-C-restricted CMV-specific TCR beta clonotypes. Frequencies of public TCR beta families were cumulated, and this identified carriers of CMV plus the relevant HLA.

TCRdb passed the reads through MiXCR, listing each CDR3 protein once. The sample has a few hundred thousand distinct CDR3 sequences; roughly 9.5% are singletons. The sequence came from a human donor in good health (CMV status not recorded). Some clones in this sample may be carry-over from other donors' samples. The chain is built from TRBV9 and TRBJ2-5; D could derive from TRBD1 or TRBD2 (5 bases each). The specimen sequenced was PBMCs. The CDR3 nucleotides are TGTGCCAGCAGCGTAGCGGCAGGGACGGTGGAGACCCAGTACTTC. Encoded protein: CASSVAAGTVETQYF. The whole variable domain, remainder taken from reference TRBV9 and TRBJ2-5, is DSGVTQTPKHLITATGQRVTLRCSPRSGDLSVYWYQQSLDQGLQFLIQYYNGEERAKGNILERFSAQQFPDLHSELNLSSLELGDSALYFCASSVAAGTVETQYFGPGTRLLVL.